These 2 T cell receptor beta chains originate from one sample sequenced in a study of blood T cell repertoires in COVID-19. The protocol was immunoSEQ multiplex PCR, while the TCRdb copy is restricted to in-frame clones and leaves out a portion. The sample yields approximately 97,000 clones, 87% seen once. Specimen: peripheral blood. These receptors were taken from a man aged 50 or older with active COVID-19.

The CDR3 sequence: CASSMGLAAYEQYF. The CDR3 region has the DNA TGTGCCAGCTCAATGGGACTAGCGGCCTACGAGCAGTACTTC. The chain carries TRBV5-6 and TRBJ2-7; 11 bases line up with TRBD2. The CDR3 runs to 14 residues. Germline V gene data show CDR1 as SGHDT and CDR2 as YYEEEE. Germline trimming cut 7 bases from V and 2 bases from J; bases unmatched to any gene: 5. Supplemented by reference TRBV5-6 and TRBJ2-7, the full variable domain reads DAGVTQSPTHLIKTRGQQVTLRCSPKSGHDTVSWYQQALGQGPQFIFQYYEEEERQRGNFPDRFSGHQFPNYSSELNVNALLLGDSALYLCASSMGLAAYEQYFGPGTRLTVT.

About this clone itself: An end of the junction differs from the germline gene, which may be a read error. The gene calls are TRBV6-4 and TRBJ2-5; possibly TRBD2 for D (6 bases). CDR3 size: 17 residues. Germline assignment: CDR1 MRHNA and CDR2 SNTAGT. Written as DNA, the CDR3 is TGTGCCAGCAGGGACTCCAAGAGCGGGCGTCACCAAGAGACCCAGTACTTC. It codes for CASRDSKSGRHQETQYF.